The 29 T cell receptor beta chains given below trace back to one sample, sequenced in a study of blood T cells in healthy people across ages. It was with a sample-barcoded 5' primer and a J-beta primer mix that a second PCR of about 7 to 12 cycles was run. TCRdb analysed the 5' RACE reads with MiXCR anew, one entry per CDR3 protein. The sample lists about 1 million distinct CDR3 sequences, 35% to 55% occurring once. Input material: blood. All receptors derive from a woman in her fifties or sixties in good health.

This clonotype was counted between two and nine times. The J gene is TRBJ2-7, the V gene TRBV6-7, with 11 bases fitting TRBD2. TRBV6-7 is designated an ORF whose function remains uncertain. CDR3 length equals 18 residues. V trimming: 0 bases; J trimming: 2 bases; junction bases outside the gene matches: 9. The CDR3 nucleotides are TGTGCCAGCAGTTACTCGAGGCCTAGCGGGAGGTCGACCTACGAGCAGTACTTC. It codes for CASSYSRPSGRSTYEQYF.

This chain links TRBV20-1 with TRBJ2-5; TRBD2 might be the D (6 bases). V shed 6 bases and J shed 2 bases, with 22 bases lying between them. CDR1 is DFQATT, CDR2 SNEGSKA, per germline (reference sequence). The CDR3 covers 16 residues. The CDR3 sequence: CSAKERRETWQETQYF. The CDR3 bases are TGCAGTGCCAAGGAGAGGAGGGAGACCTGGCAAGAGACCCAGTACTTC.

This chain links TRBV2 with TRBJ1-5; TRBD1 agrees at 12 bases. The V gene end was trimmed by 4 bases and the J gene end by 5 bases; junction bases not matched to a gene: 6. The CDR3 is 16 residues long. The germline V gene encodes CDR1 SNHLY and CDR2 FYNNEI. CDR3 sequence (DNA): TGTGCCAGCAGTGTCGGGACAGGGGGCTGGGATCAGCCCCAGCATTTT. Its translation: CASSVGTGGWDQPQHF.

The rearrangement uses TRBV2 and TRBJ1-2; the D is unclear. Germline assignment: CDR1 SNHLY and CDR2 FYNNEI. The CDR3 loop spans 15 amino acids. Trimming stripped 4 bases from V and 6 bases from J, with 18 bases between. In DNA, the CDR3 is TGTGCCAGCAGTGCCACCTTACAGAGGGTCGATGGCTACACCTTC. Translated: CASSATLQRVDGYTF.

This clonotype came up a few times. This chain uses TRBV5-1 with TRBJ2-7; 7 bases map to TRBD1. The CDR3 sequence is 15 residues long. The V gene end was trimmed by 1 base and the J gene end by 2 bases; junction bases not matched to a gene: 6. Per the germline V gene, CDR1 is SGHRS and CDR2 is YFSETQ. CDR3 protein: CASSLMGQTTYEQYF. The CDR3, as DNA: TGCGCCAGCAGCTTGATGGGACAGACAACCTACGAGCAGTACTTC.

The chain has TRBV29-1 and TRBJ1-6; the D gene is possibly TRBD1 (5 bases). The ends were cut back, 6 bases at V and 7 bases at J, with 13 bases in the middle. The CDR3 runs to 13 residues. From germline, CDR1 is SQVTM and CDR2 ANQGSEA. CDR3 bases: TGCAGCGTGAGACGGGGCTTAAATTCACCCCTCCACTTT. It specifies CSVRRGLNSPLHF.

V is TRBV29-1 and J is TRBJ2-1, with 7 bases aligning to TRBD1. V was pared by 1 base and J by 7 bases, with 4 bases of the junction left unmatched. CDR3 length: 13 residues. In germline, CDR1 is SQVTM, CDR2 ANQGSEA. The chain's CDR3 is CSVEGTGANEQFF. The CDR3 DNA is TGCAGCGTTGAAGGTACAGGGGCGAATGAGCAGTTCTTC.

In this sample, this clonotype turned up a few times. The chain recombines TRBV15 with TRBJ2-1; perhaps TRBD2 as D (5 bases). Germline assignment: CDR1 LNHNV and CDR2 YYDKDF (reference sequence). The CDR3 is 15 residues long. V lost 3 bases, J lost 5 bases, and 14 bases lay in between. The DNA of the CDR3 is TGTGCCACCAGCAGGAACGACGGGGTAAACAATGAGCAGTTCTTC. The encoded protein is CATSRNDGVNNEQFF. The full variable domain, in which reference TRBV15 and TRBJ2-1 provide the parts outside the CDR3, is DAMVIQNPRYQVTQFGKPVTLSCSQTLNHNVMYWYQQKSSQAPKLLFHYYDKDFNNEADTPDNFQSRRPNTSFCFLDIRSPGLGDTAMYLCATSRNDGVNNEQFFGPGTRLTVL.

The chain recombines TRBV9 with TRBJ2-1; 11 bases fit TRBD2. V lost 0 bases and J lost 5; bases outside the gene matches: 4. CDR3 length equals 16 residues. The germline V gene encodes CDR1 SGDLS and CDR2 YYNGEE. The CDR3 nucleotides read TGTGCCAGCAGCGTAGTGGGGGGACTAGCGGACAATGAGCAGTTCTTC. The encoded protein is CASSVVGGLADNEQFF.

The chain's CDR3 is CASSDLRVGWDQPQHF. In nucleotides, the CDR3 is TGTGCCAGCAGTGATCTGAGGGTCGGGTGGGATCAGCCCCAGCATTTT. This chain uses TRBV2 with TRBJ1-5, with D uncertain. V gave up 3 bases and J gave up 5 bases, with 17 bases separating them. Germline CDR1 is SNHLY and CDR2 is FYNNEI. CDR3 length equals 16 residues.

This clonotype was counted a few times. The V and J genes are TRBV27 and TRBJ2-7; 11 bases match TRBD1. V shed 6 bases and J 4 bases; nucleotides not matched to a gene: 8. Looked up from germline, CDR1 is MNHEY and CDR2 is SMNVEV (reference sequence). This CDR3 comprises 15 residues. CDR3 sequence: CASRLRTGGVYEQYF. The CDR3 nucleotides are TGTGCCAGCAGGCTCCGGACAGGGGGCGTGTACGAGCAGTACTTC.

There are a few counts of this clonotype. The chain joins TRBV12-3 or TRBV12-4 to TRBJ2-1, with D unresolved. The V end lost 3 bases, the J end lost 9 bases, and 12 bases lay between the germline ends. The CDR3 is made up of 13 amino acids. CDR3 residues: CASSLGIEVEQFF. CDR3 coding DNA: TGTGCCAGCAGTTTGGGAATTGAGGTTGAGCAGTTCTTC.

About this clonotype: At one end the junction does not follow the germline gene, possibly because of a read error. The V and J genes are TRBV24-1 and TRBJ2-3, with 9 nucleotides matching TRBD2. The CDR3 is 20 residues long. Germline values: CDR1 KGHDR, CDR2 SFDVKD. For the CDR3, the DNA is TGTGCCACCAGTGATTTGCCTCCGGGACTAGCCCTGACTGCCACAGATGCGCAGTATTTT. Translating it yields CATSDLPPGLALTATDAQYF.

V is TRBV24-1 and J is TRBJ2-7, with no clear D. The CDR3 is 13 amino acids. CDR1 and CDR2 from the germline V gene are KGHDR and SFDVKD. Trimming shortened V by 2 bases and J by 3 bases, and 7 bases separated the two germline ends. The CDR3, as DNA: TGTGCCACCAGTGATTCCGGTGTCTACGAGCAGTACTTC. This translates into CATSDSGVYEQYF.

The rearrangement uses TRBV7-9 and TRBJ2-5, with 9 bases lining up with TRBD2. The DNA end is a closer match to TRBJ2-7, so the J assignment may be wrong. This CDR3 has 15 residues. Germline loops: CDR1 SEHNR, CDR2 FQNEAQ (reference sequence). Here the CDR3 DNA reads TGTGCCAGCAGCTCCGCTGTAGCGGGAGTCAACGAGCAGTACTTC. It specifies CASSSAVAGVNEQYF.

The CDR3 sequence: CSVALTAGRGVKDTQYF. The CDR3 coding sequence is TGCAGCGTTGCCCTGACGGCTGGGAGGGGAGTAAAGGATACGCAGTATTTT. The chain has TRBV29-1 and TRBJ2-3; TRBD2 matches 7 bases. Looked up from germline, CDR1 is SQVTM and CDR2 is ANQGSEA. The CDR3 runs 17 residues. The V gene end was trimmed by 4 bases and the J gene end by 6 bases; junction bases not matched to a gene: 19.

The J gene is TRBJ2-6, the V gene TRBV28; TRBD1 aligns across 8 bases. This CDR3 comprises 18 residues. The junction had 12 bases not matched to a gene; V was cut back by 7 bases and J by 1 base. Germline-derived CDR1 and CDR2 are MDHEN and SYDVKM. The CDR3 sequence is CASTVYRGFGSGANVLTF. In DNA, the CDR3 is TGTGCCAGCACGGTTTACAGGGGGTTCGGGTCTGGGGCCAACGTCCTGACTTTC.

The chain uses TRBV27 and TRBJ1-1; 11 positions agree with TRBD1. Trimming at V came to 6 bases and at J to 4 bases, leaving 1 base not matched to a gene. CDR3 size: 13 residues. Germline values: CDR1 MNHEY, CDR2 SMNVEV (reference sequence). The CDR3 bases are TGTGCCAGCAGGGGGACAGGGGGCACTGAAGCTTTCTTT. Translating it yields CASRGTGGTEAFF.

This clonotype turned up a few times. The chain uses TRBV15 and TRBJ2-7; possibly TRBD2 for D (6 bases). The CDR3 covers 15 residues. V dropped 4 bases and J dropped 7 bases, with 20 bases sitting between them. Per the germline V gene, CDR1 is LNHNV and CDR2 is YYDKDF (reference sequence). CDR3 in DNA: TGTGCCACCAGCATCATAGCGGCCCCCGGGAATGAGCAGTACTTC. Protein sequence: CATSIIAAPGNEQYF.

This clonotype appeared a few times. The rearrangement links TRBV27 to TRBJ2-1; 7 bases agree with TRBD1. CDR3 length: 17 amino acids. CDR1 is MNHEY, CDR2 SMNVEV, per germline (reference sequence). The ends lost 2 bases at V and 3 bases at J; junction bases unmatched: 10. The CDR3 spells CASSLPNVDRVYNEQFF. In nucleotides, the CDR3 is TGTGCCAGCAGTTTACCTAACGTTGACAGGGTCTACAATGAGCAGTTCTTC.

This clonotype has just one count. The rearrangement links TRBV20-1 to TRBJ2-7; 7 nucleotides agree with TRBD1. The CDR3 runs to 14 residues. V dropped 3 bases and J dropped 7; count of bases not matched to a gene: 12. Germline V lookup: CDR1 DFQATT, CDR2 SNEGSKA (reference sequence). In DNA, the CDR3 is TGCAGTGCTAGGGGCCGGACAGGCCTGGGGGAGCAGTACTTC. Protein: CSARGRTGLGEQYF.

In its sample, this clonotype was seen a few times. The rearrangement joins TRBV7-2 to TRBJ2-7, with TRBD1 identical over 8 bases. Germline-derived CDR1 and CDR2 are SGHTA and FQGNSA. The CDR3 runs 14 residues. After removal of 4 bases from V and 9 bases from J, the junction contained 11 bases not matched to a gene. CDR3 in DNA: TGTGCCAGCAGCTCCCGGGACAGGCCGACCTGGCAGTACTTC. Its translation is CASSSRDRPTWQYF.

The V and J genes are TRBV9 and TRBJ1-1, with D maybe TRBD1 (6 bases). The V and J ends lost 4 bases and 0 bases respectively, with 13 bases between them. Germline V gene data show CDR1 as SGDLS and CDR2 as YYNGEE. This CDR3 has 15 residues. In DNA form, the CDR3 reads TGTGCCAGCAGCTTCCGGGACAACATGAACACTGAAGCTTTCTTT. Its translation: CASSFRDNMNTEAFF.

J is TRBJ1-2 and V is TRBV2, with TRBD1 identical over 8 bases. J was trimmed by 8 bases and V by 7 bases; bases with no gene match: 6. Germline lookup yields CDR1 SNHLY and CDR2 FYNNEI. The CDR3 length is 12 residues. The chain's CDR3 is CASISTGVGYTF. The CDR3 DNA is TGTGCCAGCATCTCGACAGGGGTAGGCTACACCTTC.

This sequence joins TRBV14 and TRBJ1-6, with unresolved D. The CDR3 runs 14 residues. Trimming removed 1 base from V and 7 bases from J, with 8 bases in between. CDR1 is SGHDN, CDR2 FVKESK, per germline. CDR3 protein: CASSQVRNNSPLHF. The CDR3 DNA sequence: TGTGCCAGCAGCCAAGTACGGAACAATTCACCCCTCCACTTT.

This chain links TRBV27 with TRBJ2-4; either TRBD1 or TRBD2 may supply D (6 bases each). Gene TRBJ2-7 matches the end of the DNA better, so the J call may be wrong. Germline values: CDR1 MNHEY, CDR2 SMNVEV (reference sequence). The CDR3 runs to 16 residues. The CDR3: CASRSFPGARAYEQYF. The CDR3 DNA reads as TGTGCCAGCAGGTCATTTCCGGGGGCGCGGGCCTACGAGCAGTACTTC.

V and J are TRBV28 and TRBJ2-1, with TRBD2 matching 9 bases. The germline V gene has CDR1 MDHEN and CDR2 SYDVKM. V was clipped by 1 base and J by 5 bases; unmatched bases: 3. The CDR3 is 15 amino acids. The CDR3 loop reads CASSLLVAGDNEQFF. CDR3 coding DNA: TGTGCCAGCAGTTTATTGGTAGCGGGAGACAATGAGCAGTTCTTC. Full variable domain (outside the CDR3, taken from reference TRBV28 and TRBJ2-1): DVKVTQSSRYLVKRTGEKVFLECVQDMDHENMFWYRQDPGLGLRLIYFSYDVKMKEKGDIPEGYSVSREKKERFSLILESASTNQTSMYLCASSLLVAGDNEQFFGPGTRLTVL.

This chain joins TRBV15 and TRBJ2-2; D is perhaps TRBD2 (6 bases). Germline V gives CDR1 LNHNV, CDR2 YYDKDF (reference sequence). The CDR3 covers 17 residues. Trimming left V 1 base short and J 2 bases short, with 14 bases between. The chain's CDR3 is CATSRGAGTPNTGELFF. The DNA for the CDR3 is TGTGCCACCAGCAGAGGGGCTGGGACTCCTAACACCGGGGAGCTGTTTTTT.

J is TRBJ2-3 and V is TRBV29-1, with TRBD2 matching over 7 bases. The CDR3 spans 13 residues. The junction had 3 bases not matched to a gene; V was cut back by 1 base and J by 5 bases. Germline V gene sequence: CDR1 SQVTM, CDR2 ANQGSEA. This CDR3 reads CSVEALALDTQYF. The CDR3, as DNA: TGCAGCGTTGAAGCACTAGCGCTAGATACGCAGTATTTT.